A single sample is the source of the 8 T cell receptor beta chains below, sequenced in a study of T cells expressing NK-cell markers. From the 5' RACE reads, TCRdb lists one entry per CDR3 protein and no DNA. In all, the sample yields 300,000 to 450,000 distinct CDR3 sequences. Material: blood T cells: a sorted CD56 or NKG2C T cell subset, CD4+ or CD8+ T cells, or bulk PBMC T cells (not recorded which). These receptors were collected from a man aged 18-75 years in good health.

The V gene is TRBV7-6, the J gene TRBJ2-5. This CDR3 region has 14 residues. Germline CDR1 and CDR2: SGHVS and FNYEAQ. This chain's CDR3 is CASSLVLSQETQYF.

The J gene is TRBJ2-7, the V gene TRBV19; TCRdb outputs TRBD1, but without DNA this stays unchecked. There are 17 residues in the CDR3. Germline V gene sequence: CDR1 LNHDA, CDR2 SQIVND (reference sequence). The CDR3 is CASRSQGSGTGSYEQYF.

This rearrangement joins TRBV15 to TRBJ2-7; TCRdb outputs TRBD2, but without DNA this stays unchecked. The CDR3 runs to 13 residues. Germline V gene lookup returns CDR1 LNHNV and CDR2 YYDKDF (reference sequence). CDR3 amino acids: CATSGEHWREQYF.

V is TRBV18 and J is TRBJ1-2; lacking DNA, the TRBD1 call made by TCRdb goes unchecked. CDR3 size: 16 residues. Germline V gives CDR1 KGHSH, CDR2 LQKENI. The CDR3 loop is CASSPQRQGGDYGYTF. Drawing the rest from reference TRBV18 and TRBJ1-2, the complete variable domain is NAGVMQNPRHLVRRRGQEARLRCSPMKGHSHVYWYRQLPEEGLKFMVYLQKENIIDESGMPKERFSAEFPKEGPSILRIQQVVRGDSAAYFCASSPQRQGGDYGYTFGSGTRLTVV.

This sequence joins TRBV24-1 and TRBJ2-1; TCRdb's D call of TRBD1 is untestable without DNA. CDR1 is KGHDR, CDR2 SFDVKD, per germline. The CDR3 consists of 15 residues. CDR3 region: CATSESGAGILEQFF.

The genes are TRBV14 and TRBJ2-7; TCRdb outputs TRBD2, but without DNA this stays unchecked. Germline V gene data show CDR1 as SGHDN and CDR2 as FVKESK. This CDR3 contains 16 residues. The CDR3 protein is CASSQSNPGPTGEQYF.

V usage is TRBV5-1 and J usage is TRBJ1-1; TCRdb outputs TRBD1, but without DNA this stays unchecked. The CDR3 is 15 residues long. The germline CDR1 and CDR2 sequences are SGHRS and YFSETQ. The CDR3 region is CASSLVTGTNTEAFF.

The chain employs TRBV28 and TRBJ1-2; with no DNA, the TCRdb D assignment of TRBD1 cannot be verified. The CDR3 spans 17 residues. Germline CDR1 MDHEN, CDR2 SYDVKM. The CDR3 loop is CASSFYSRGHANYGYTF.